This T cell receptor (beta chain) was retrieved from a study of spatial heterogeneity in lung cancer. Background on the study: Alpha-chain sequences were detected in numbers that were consistently lower than beta-chain sequences. Every unique TCR and UMI combination, on average, appeared more than ten times in raw reads.

The time point here: sample taken at primary tumor resection. Unsorted whole RNA samples from tumor, nontumor lung or frozen PBMC were sequenced. TCRdb reprocessed the 5' RACE reads via MiXCR and lists one record per CDR3 protein. Among 35,000 to 55,000 distinct CDR3 sequences, approximately 14% were seen once, and the ten largest hold about 57%. Germline V gene sequence: CDR1 MNHEY, CDR2 SVGEGT. The V and J ends lost 6 bases and 3 bases respectively, with 9 bases between them. The CDR3 is 13 residues long. This TCR came from a male donor with early-stage non-small cell lung cancer. Here the sequenced sample was PBMCs, taken at surgery. V and J are TRBV6-2 or TRBV6-3 and TRBJ1-5, with a tentative D call TRBD1 (5 bases). Here the CDR3 reads CASRDRVNQPQHF. In DNA form, the CDR3 reads TGTGCCAGCAGAGACAGAGTCAATCAGCCCCAGCATTTT.